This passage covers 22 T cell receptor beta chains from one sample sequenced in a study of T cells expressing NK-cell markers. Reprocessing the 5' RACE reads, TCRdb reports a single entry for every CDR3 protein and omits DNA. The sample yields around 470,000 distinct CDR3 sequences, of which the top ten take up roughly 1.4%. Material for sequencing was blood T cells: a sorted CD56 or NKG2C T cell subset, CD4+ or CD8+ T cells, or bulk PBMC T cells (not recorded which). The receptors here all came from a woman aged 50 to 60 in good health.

The CDR3 region is CSASEGGSYNEQFF. The rearrangement uses TRBV29-1 and TRBJ2-1; the TCRdb D gene call, TRBD2, has no DNA to confirm it. This CDR3 region has 14 residues. Germline V gene sequence: CDR1 SQVTM, CDR2 ANQGSEA.

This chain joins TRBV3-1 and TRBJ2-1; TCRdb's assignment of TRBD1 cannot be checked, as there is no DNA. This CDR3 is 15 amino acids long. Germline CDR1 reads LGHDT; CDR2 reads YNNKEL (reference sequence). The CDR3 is CASSQDLGGEVEQFF.

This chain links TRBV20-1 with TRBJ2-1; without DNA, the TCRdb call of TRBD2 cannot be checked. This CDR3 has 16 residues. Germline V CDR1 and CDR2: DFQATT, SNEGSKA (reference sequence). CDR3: CSARILAGGLGNEQFF.

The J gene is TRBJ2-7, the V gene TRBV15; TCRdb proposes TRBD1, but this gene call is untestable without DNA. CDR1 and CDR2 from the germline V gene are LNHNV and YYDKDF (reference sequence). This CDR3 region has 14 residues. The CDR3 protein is CATSRDRGRYEQYF. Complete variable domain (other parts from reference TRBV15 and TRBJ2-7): DAMVIQNPRYQVTQFGKPVTLSCSQTLNHNVMYWYQQKSSQAPKLLFHYYDKDFNNEADTPDNFQSRRPNTSFCFLDIRSPGLGDTAMYLCATSRDRGRYEQYFGPGTRLTVT.

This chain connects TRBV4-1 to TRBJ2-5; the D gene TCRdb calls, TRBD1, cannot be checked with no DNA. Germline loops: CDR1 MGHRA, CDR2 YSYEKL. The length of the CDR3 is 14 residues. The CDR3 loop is CASSPNRDHPGQYF.

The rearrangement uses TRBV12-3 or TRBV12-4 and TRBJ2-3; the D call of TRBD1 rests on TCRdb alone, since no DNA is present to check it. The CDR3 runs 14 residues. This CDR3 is CASSLSGTADTQYF.

CDR3 loop: CAWSSLSGNTGELFF. The chain has TRBV30 and TRBJ2-2. This CDR3 is 15 amino acids long. The germline gives CDR1 GTSNPN, CDR2 SVGIG (reference sequence).

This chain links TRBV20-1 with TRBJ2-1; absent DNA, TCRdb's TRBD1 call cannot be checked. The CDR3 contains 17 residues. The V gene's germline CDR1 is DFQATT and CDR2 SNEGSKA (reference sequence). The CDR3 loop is CSARVHTGLSSYNEQFF.

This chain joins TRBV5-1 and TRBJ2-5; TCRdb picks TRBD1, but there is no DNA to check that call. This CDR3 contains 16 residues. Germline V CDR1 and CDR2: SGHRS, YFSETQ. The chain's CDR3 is CASSLSGQGFQETQYF.

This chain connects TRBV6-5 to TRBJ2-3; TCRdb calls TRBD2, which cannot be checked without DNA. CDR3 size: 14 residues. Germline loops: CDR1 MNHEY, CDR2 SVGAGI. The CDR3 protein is CASSYTAVGDTQYF.

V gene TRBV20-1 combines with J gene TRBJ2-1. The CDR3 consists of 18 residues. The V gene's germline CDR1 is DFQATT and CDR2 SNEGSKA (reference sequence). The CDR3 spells CSARDYKPEREPYNEQFF.

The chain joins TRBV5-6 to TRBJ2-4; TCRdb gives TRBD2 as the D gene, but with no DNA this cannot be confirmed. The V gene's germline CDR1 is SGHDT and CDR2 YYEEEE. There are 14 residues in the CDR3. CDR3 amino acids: CASSLGLAGDIQYF. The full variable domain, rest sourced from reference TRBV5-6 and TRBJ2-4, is DAGVTQSPTHLIKTRGQQVTLRCSPKSGHDTVSWYQQALGQGPQFIFQYYEEEERQRGNFPDRFSGHQFPNYSSELNVNALLLGDSALYLCASSLGLAGDIQYFGAGTRLSVL.

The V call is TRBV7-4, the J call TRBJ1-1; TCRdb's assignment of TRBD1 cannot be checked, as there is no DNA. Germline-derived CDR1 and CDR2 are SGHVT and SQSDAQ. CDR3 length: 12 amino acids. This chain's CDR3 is CASSLRGLKAFF.

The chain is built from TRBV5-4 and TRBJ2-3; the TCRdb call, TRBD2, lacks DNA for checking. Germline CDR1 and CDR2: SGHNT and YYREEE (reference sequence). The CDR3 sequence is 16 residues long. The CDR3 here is CASTMARGSRTDTQYF. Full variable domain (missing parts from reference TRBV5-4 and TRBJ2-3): ETGVTQSPTHLIKTRGQQVTLRCSSQSGHNTVSWYQQALGQGPQFIFQYYREEENGRGNFPPRFSGLQFPNYSSELNVNALELDDSALYLCASTMARGSRTDTQYFGPGTRLTVL.

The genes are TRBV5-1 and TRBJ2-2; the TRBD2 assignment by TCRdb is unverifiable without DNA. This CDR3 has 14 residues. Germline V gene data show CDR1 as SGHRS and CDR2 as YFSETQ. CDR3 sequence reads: CASSNGLASGELFF.

CDR3 region: CASSSGGLGSGANVLTF. The J gene is TRBJ2-6, the V gene TRBV6-5; the D call of TRBD2 rests on TCRdb alone, since no DNA is present to check it. CDR3 length: 17 residues. CDR1 and CDR2 from the germline V gene are MNHEY and SVGAGI.

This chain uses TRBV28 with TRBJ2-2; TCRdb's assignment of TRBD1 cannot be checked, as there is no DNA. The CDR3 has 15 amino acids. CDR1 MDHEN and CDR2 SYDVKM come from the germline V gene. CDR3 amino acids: CASSPPDRGPGELFF.

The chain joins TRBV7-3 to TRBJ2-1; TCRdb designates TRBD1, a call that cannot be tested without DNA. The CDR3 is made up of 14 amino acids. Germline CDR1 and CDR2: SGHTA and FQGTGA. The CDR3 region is CASSLIGGGTEWFF.

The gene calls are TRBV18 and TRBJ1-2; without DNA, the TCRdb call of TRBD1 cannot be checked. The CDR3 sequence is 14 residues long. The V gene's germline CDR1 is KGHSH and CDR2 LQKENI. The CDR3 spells CASSPPRAGKGYTF.

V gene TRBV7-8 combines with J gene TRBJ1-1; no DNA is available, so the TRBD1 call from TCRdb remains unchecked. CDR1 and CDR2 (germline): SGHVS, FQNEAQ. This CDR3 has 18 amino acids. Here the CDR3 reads CASSLAGQGAGMNTEAFF.

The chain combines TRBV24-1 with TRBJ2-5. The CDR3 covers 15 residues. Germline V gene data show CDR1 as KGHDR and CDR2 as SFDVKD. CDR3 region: CATSDRTPKVETQYF.

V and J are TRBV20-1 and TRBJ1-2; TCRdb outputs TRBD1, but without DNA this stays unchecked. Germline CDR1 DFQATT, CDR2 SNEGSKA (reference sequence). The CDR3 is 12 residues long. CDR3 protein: CSARDDAHGYTF.